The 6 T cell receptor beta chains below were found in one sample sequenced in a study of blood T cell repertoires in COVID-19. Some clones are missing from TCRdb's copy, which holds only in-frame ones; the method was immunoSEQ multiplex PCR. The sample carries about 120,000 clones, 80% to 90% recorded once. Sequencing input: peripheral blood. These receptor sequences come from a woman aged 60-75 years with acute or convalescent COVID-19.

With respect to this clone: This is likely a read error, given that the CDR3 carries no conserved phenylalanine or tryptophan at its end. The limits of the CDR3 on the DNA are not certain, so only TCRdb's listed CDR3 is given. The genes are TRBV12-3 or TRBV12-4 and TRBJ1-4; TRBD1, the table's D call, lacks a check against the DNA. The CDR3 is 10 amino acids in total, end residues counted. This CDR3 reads CASSLGDRVC.

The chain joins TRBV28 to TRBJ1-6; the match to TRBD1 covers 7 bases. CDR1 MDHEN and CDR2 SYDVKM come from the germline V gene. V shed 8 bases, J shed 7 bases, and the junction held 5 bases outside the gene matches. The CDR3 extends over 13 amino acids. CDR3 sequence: CASVGGHNSPLHF. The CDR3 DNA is TGTGCCAGCGTAGGGGGCCACAATTCACCCCTCCACTTT.

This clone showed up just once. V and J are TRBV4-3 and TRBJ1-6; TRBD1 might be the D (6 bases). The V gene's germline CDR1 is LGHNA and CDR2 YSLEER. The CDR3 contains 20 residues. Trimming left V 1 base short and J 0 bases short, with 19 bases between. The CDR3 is CASSQVMGQGSSSYNSPLHF. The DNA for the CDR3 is TGCGCCAGCAGCCAAGTAATGGGCCAGGGGAGTAGCTCCTATAATTCACCCCTCCACTTT.

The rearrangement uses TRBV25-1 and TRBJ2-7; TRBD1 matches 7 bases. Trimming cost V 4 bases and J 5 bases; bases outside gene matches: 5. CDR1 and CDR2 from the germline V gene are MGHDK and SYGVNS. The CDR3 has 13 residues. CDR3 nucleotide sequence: TGTGCCAGCAGTGCCAGGGGGTCCGACGAGCAGTACTTC. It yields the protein CASSARGSDEQYF.

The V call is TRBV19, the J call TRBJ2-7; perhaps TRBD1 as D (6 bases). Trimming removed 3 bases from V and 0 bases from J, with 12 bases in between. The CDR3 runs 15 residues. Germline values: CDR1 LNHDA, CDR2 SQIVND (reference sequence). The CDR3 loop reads CASSMVAGDSYEQYF. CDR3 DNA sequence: TGTGCCAGTAGTATGGTAGCAGGGGACTCCTACGAGCAGTACTTC.

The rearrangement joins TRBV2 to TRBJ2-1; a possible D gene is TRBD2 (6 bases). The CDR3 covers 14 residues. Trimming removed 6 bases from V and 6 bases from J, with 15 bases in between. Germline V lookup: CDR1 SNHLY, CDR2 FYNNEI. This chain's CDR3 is CASRTGTSFNEQFF. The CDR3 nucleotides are TGTGCCAGCAGGACCGGGACTTCTTTCAATGAGCAGTTCTTC.